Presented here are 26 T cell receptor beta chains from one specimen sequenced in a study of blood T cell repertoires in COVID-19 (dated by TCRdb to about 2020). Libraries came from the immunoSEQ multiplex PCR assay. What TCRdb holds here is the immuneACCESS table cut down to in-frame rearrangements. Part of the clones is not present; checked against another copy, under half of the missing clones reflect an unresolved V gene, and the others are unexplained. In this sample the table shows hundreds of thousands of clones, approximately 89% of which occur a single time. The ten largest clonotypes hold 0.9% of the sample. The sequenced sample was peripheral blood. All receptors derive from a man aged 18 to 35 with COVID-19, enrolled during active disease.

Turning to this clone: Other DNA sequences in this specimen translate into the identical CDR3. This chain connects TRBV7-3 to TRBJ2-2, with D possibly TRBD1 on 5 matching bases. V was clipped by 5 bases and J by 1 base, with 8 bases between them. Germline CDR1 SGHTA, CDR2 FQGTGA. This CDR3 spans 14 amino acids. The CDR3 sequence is CASSLQGNTGELFF. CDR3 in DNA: TGTGCCAGCAGCCTGCAGGGGAACACCGGGGAGCTGTTTTTT.

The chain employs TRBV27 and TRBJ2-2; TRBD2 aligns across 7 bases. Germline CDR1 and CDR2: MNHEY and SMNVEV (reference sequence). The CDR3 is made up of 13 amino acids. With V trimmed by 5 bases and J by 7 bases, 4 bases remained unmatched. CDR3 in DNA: TGTGCCAGCAGTCCTACTAGCGACGGGGAGCTGTTTTTT. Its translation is CASSPTSDGELFF.

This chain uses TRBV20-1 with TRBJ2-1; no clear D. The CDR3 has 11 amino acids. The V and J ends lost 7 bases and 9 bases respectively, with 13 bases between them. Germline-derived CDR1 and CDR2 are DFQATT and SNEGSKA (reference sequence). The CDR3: CSVPSLGEQFF. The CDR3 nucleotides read TGCAGTGTTCCGTCTCTAGGTGAGCAGTTCTTC.

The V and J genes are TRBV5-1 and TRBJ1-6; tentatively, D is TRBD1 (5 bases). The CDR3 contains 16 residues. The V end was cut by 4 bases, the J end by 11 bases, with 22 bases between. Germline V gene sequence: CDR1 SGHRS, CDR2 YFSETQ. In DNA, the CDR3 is TGCGCCAGCAGCCCTAGCCGGGACTCCCGGACCCCACCCCTCCACTTT. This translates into CASSPSRDSRTPPLHF.

The CDR3 reads CASSPGTGTSYNEQFF. The DNA for the CDR3 is TGCGCCAGCAGCCCCGGGACAGGGACTTCCTACAATGAGCAGTTCTTC. The V gene is TRBV5-1, the J gene TRBJ2-1, with 9 bases that match TRBD1. V trimming: 4 bases; J trimming: 1 base; junction bases outside the gene matches: 6. From germline, CDR1 is SGHRS and CDR2 YFSETQ. CDR3 length equals 16 residues.

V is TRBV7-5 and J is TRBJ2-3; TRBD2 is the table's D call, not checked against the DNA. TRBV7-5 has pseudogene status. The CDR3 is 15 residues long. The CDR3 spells CVRSSGGGPPDTQYF. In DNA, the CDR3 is TGTGTCAGAAGTTCCGGGGGGGGGCCACCAGATACGCAGTATTTT.

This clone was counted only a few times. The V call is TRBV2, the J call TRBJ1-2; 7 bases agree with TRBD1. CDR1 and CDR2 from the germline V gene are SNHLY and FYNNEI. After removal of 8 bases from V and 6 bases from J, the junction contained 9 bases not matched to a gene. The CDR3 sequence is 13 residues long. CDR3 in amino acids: CASRQGELDGYTF. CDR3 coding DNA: TGTGCCAGCCGACAGGGCGAGCTGGATGGCTACACCTTC.

CDR3 sequence (DNA): TGCGCCAGCAGCCGAGGGACTAGCGGGGGGGCAAGAGATACGCAGTATTTT. Encoded protein: CASSRGTSGGARDTQYF. The chain recombines TRBV5-1 with TRBJ2-3; 16 bases line up with TRBD2. CDR3 length: 17 amino acids. V lost 4 bases, J lost 5 bases, and 7 bases stayed unmatched. Germline V gene sequence: CDR1 SGHRS, CDR2 YFSETQ.

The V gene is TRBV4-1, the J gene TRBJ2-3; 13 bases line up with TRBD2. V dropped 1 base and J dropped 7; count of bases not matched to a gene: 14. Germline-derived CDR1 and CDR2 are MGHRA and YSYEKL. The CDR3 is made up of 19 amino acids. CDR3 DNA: TGCGCCAGCAGCCAAGGTGGACTAGCGGGAGAGTGGGCACAAAATACGCAGTATTTT. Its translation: CASSQGGLAGEWAQNTQYF.

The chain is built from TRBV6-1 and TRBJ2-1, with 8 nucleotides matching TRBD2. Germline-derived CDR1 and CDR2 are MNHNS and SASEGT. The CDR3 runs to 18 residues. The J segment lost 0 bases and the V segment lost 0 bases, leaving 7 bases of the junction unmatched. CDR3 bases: TGTGCCAGCAGTGAAGCGCGGGGGAGCGGGAGCTCCTACAATGAGCAGTTCTTC. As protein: CASSEARGSGSSYNEQFF.

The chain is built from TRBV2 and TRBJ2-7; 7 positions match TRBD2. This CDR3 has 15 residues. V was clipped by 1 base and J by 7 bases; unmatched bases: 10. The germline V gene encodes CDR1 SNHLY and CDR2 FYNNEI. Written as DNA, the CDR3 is TGTGCCAGCAGTGAAGACGGGGGGACCCTAAGGGAGCAGTACTTC. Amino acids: CASSEDGGTLREQYF. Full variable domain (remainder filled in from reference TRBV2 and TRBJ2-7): EPEVTQTPSHQVTQMGQEVILRCVPISNHLYFYWYRQILGQKVEFLVSFYNNEISEKSEIFDDQFSVERPDGSNFTLKIRSTKLEDSAMYFCASSEDGGTLREQYFGPGTRLTVT.

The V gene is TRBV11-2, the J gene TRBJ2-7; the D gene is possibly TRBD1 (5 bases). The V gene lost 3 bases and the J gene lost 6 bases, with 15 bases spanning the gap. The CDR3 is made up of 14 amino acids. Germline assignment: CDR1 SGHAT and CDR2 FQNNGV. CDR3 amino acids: CASSLGGALSEQYF. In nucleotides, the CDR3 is TGTGCCAGCAGCTTGGGTGGGGCTTTGAGCGAGCAGTACTTC.

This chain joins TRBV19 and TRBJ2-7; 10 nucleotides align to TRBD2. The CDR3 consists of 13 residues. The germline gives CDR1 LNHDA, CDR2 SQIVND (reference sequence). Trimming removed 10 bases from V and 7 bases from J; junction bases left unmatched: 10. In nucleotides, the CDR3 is TGTGCCACCTCTCTGGCTAGCGGGGGAGAGCAGTACTTC. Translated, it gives CATSLASGGEQYF.

The CDR3 is CASRGDGNSNQPQHF. Written as DNA, the CDR3 is TGTGCCAGCCGGGGGGACGGGAATAGCAATCAGCCCCAGCATTTT. The chain carries TRBV27 and TRBJ1-5; D is possibly TRBD1 (5 bases). Germline V gene data show CDR1 as MNHEY and CDR2 as SMNVEV (reference sequence). CDR3 length: 15 amino acids. V lost 8 bases and J lost 0, with 14 bases in between.

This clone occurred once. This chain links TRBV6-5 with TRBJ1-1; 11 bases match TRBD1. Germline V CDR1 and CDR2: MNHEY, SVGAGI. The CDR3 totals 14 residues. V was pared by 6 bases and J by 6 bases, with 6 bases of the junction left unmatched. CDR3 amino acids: CASRAGTGGSEAFF. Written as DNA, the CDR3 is TGTGCCAGCAGGGCCGGGACAGGGGGTTCTGAAGCTTTCTTT.

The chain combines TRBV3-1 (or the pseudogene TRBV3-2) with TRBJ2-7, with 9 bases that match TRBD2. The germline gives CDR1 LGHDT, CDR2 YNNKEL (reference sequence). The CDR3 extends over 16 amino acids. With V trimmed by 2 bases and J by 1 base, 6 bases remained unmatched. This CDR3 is CASSQLSGSGSYEQYF. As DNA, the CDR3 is TGTGCCAGCAGCCAACTTAGCGGGAGTGGGTCCTACGAGCAGTACTTC.

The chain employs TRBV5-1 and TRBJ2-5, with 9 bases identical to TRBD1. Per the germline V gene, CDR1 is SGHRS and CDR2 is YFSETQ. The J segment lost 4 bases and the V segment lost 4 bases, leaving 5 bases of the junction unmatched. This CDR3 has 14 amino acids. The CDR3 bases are TGCGCCAGCAGCAGGGGACAGGGAGGAGAGACCCAGTACTTC. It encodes CASSRGQGGETQYF.

CDR3 residues: CASSPSAYEQYF. The CDR3, as DNA: TGTGCCAGCTCACCATCAGCCTACGAGCAGTACTTC. The V gene is TRBV18, the J gene TRBJ2-7; no definite D call. CDR3 length: 12 residues. CDR1 KGHSH and CDR2 LQKENI come from the germline V gene. V lost 2 bases, J lost 2 bases, and 4 bases lay in between.

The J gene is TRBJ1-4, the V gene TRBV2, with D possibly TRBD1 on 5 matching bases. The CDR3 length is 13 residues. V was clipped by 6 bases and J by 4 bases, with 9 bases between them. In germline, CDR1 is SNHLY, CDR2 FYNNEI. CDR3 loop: CASSAQVNEKLFF. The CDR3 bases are TGTGCCAGCAGCGCACAGGTTAATGAAAAACTGTTTTTT.

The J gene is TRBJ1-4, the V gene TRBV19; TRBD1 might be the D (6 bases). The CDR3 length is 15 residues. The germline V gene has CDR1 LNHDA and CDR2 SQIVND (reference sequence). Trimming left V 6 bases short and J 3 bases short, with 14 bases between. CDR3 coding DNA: TGTGCCAGTAGCAATCACAGGGTATCTAATGAAAAACTGTTTTTT. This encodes CASSNHRVSNEKLFF.

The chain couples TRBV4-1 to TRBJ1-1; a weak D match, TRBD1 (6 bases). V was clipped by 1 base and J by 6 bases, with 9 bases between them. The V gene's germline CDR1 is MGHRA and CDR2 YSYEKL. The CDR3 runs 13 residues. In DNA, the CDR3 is TGCGCCAGCAGCCAAGGACAGGAGTCTGAAGCTTTCTTT. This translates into CASSQGQESEAFF.

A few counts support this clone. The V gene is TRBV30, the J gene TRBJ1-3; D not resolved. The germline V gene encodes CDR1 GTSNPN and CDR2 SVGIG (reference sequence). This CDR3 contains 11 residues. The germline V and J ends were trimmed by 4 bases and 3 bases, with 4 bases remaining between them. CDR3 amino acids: CAWTGGNTIYF. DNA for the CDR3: TGTGCCTGGACAGGTGGAAACACCATATATTTT.

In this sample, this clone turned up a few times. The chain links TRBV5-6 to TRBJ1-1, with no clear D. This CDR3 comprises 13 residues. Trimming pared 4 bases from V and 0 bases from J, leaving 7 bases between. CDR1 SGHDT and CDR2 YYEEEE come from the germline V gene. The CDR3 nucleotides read TGTGCCAGCAGCACAGATTTGAACACTGAAGCTTTCTTT. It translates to CASSTDLNTEAFF.

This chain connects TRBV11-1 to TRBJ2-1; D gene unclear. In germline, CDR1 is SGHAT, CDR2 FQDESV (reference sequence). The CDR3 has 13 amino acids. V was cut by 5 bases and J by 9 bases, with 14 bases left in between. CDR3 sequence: CASSLDQAREQFF. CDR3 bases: TGTGCCAGCAGCCTTGATCAGGCACGTGAGCAGTTCTTC. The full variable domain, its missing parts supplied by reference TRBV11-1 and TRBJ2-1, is EAEVAQSPRYKITEKSQAVAFWCDPISGHATLYWYRQILGQGPELLVQFQDESVVDDSQLPKDRFSAERLKGVDSTLKIQPAELGDSAMYLCASSLDQAREQFFGPGTRLTVL.

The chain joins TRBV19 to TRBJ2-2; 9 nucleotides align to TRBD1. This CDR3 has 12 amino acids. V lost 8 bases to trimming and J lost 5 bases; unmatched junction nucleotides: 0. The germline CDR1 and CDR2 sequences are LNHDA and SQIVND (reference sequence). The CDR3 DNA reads TGTGCCAGTGGACAGGGGACCGGGGAGCTGTTTTTT. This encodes CASGQGTGELFF.

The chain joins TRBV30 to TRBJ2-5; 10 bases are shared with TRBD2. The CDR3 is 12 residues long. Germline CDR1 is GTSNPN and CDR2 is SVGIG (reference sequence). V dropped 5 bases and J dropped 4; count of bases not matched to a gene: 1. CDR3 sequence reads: CAWASGRETQYF. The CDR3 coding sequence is TGTGCCTGGGCTAGCGGGAGAGAGACCCAGTACTTC.